A selection of T cell receptor beta chains follows, all from one sample in a study of CD8+CD57+ T cells in acquired aplastic anemia. TCRdb recomputed calls from the reads with MiXCR, one row per CDR3 protein. Among about 160,000 distinct CDR3 sequences listed, less than 50% were seen once. The material sequenced was sorted CD4+, CD8+, or CD8+CD57+ T cells (not recorded which) from PBMCs. The receptor set was obtained from a human donor with aplastic anemia. CDR3s include the opening cysteine and the closing phenylalanine or tryptophan. The D gene is left open where the match is weak. Where a row states a size, it is once, few, many or the class of an expanded clone; other rows omit it.

j_call | clone_size | v_call | d_call | cdr3_aa | cdr3_nt
TRBJ1-1 | few | TRBV10-3 | NA | CAISGDRRMNTEAFF | TGTGCCATCAGCGGAGACAGGAGGATGAACACTGAAGCTTTCTTT
TRBJ2-1 | NA | TRBV29-1 | TRBD2 | CSVMGGDYNEQFF | TGCAGCGTTATGGGGGGGGATTACAATGAGCAGTTCTTC
TRBJ2-2 | NA | TRBV29-1 | NA | CSVRRPNTGELFF | TGCAGCGTGAGAAGGCCGAACACCGGGGAGCTGTTTTTT
TRBJ1-2 | NA | TRBV20-1 | TRBD1 | CSAREYDRGGYTF | TGCAGTGCTAGAGAATACGACAGGGGCGGCTACACCTTC
TRBJ2-3 | many | TRBV7-6 | TRBD2 | CASSLYGLADLGDTQYF | TGTGCCAGCAGCTTATACGGACTAGCGGACCTCGGAGATACGCAGTATTTT
TRBJ2-7 | NA | TRBV7-3 | NA | CASSLSRDYEQYF | TGTGCCAGCAGCTTATCCAGGGACTACGAGCAGTACTTC
TRBJ2-3 | NA | TRBV19 | TRBD2 | CASSIISLAGGQDTQYF | TGTGCCAGTAGTATTATCTCCCTAGCGGGGGGGCAAGATACGCAGTATTTT
TRBJ2-3 | NA | TRBV10-3 | NA | CAINPGSTTDTQYF | TGTGCCATCAACCCAGGGTCAACTACAGATACGCAGTATTTT
TRBJ2-7 | once | TRBV2 | NA | CASSLKETYEQYF | TGTGCCAGCAGTTTGAAGGAGACCTACGAGCAGTACTTC
TRBJ2-7 | NA | TRBV20-1 | NA | CSAREVGRGSYEQYF | TGCAGTGCTAGAGAGGTAGGCAGGGGCTCCTACGAGCAGTACTTC
TRBJ1-1 | NA | TRBV27 | NA | CASSFVSINVRGTEAFF | TGTGCCAGCAGTTTCGTCTCTATTAACGTTAGAGGCACTGAAGCTTTCTTT
TRBJ2-1 | many | TRBV4-3 | NA | CASSQERQGPSFTFF | TGCGCCAGCAGCCAAGAACGGCAGGGACCCTCCTTTACGTTCTTC
TRBJ2-1 | NA | TRBV2 | TRBD1 | CAGQAVGINEQFF | TGCGCTGGACAGGCCGTCGGTATCAATGAGCAGTTCTTC
TRBJ2-1 | NA | TRBV5-1 | TRBD2 | CASSLRTSTAEQFF | TGCGCCAGCAGCTTGCGGACTAGTACAGCTGAGCAGTTCTTC
TRBJ1-6 | NA | TRBV5-1 | NA | CASSLEEFSSPLHF | TGCGCCAGCAGCTTGGAAGAGTTCTCTTCACCCCTCCACTTT
TRBJ2-1 | NA | TRBV10-1 | NA | CASSDGGGTPSGEQFF | TGCGCCAGCAGTGATGGGGGCGGGACTCCATCGGGTGAGCAGTTCTTC
TRBJ2-7 | NA | TRBV12-3/TRBV12-4 | TRBD2 | CASSGLAGGTHEQYF | TGTGCCAGCAGTGGACTAGCGGGAGGAACCCACGAGCAGTACTTC
TRBJ2-7 | NA | TRBV2 | TRBD1 | CASRVGTAYYEQYF | TGTGCCAGCAGGGTCGGGACAGCCTACTACGAGCAGTACTTC
TRBJ2-7 | many | TRBV12-3/TRBV12-4 | NA | CASSLALVYEQYF | TGTGCCAGCAGTTTAGCGCTAGTCTACGAGCAGTACTTC
TRBJ2-7 | few | TRBV27 | NA | CASRGEGRTYEQYF | TGTGCCAGCAGAGGAGAAGGGCGGACTTACGAGCAGTACTTC
TRBJ1-2 | once | TRBV20-1 | TRBD1 | CSARDGDQGQGVRYGYTF | TGCAGTGCTAGAGATGGGGACCAAGGACAGGGGGTCCGCTATGGCTACACCTTC
TRBJ1-1 | many | TRBV30 | TRBD1 | CAWRQGAFTEAFF | TGTGCCTGGAGGCAGGGGGCGTTCACTGAAGCTTTCTTT
TRBJ2-5 | few | TRBV19 | NA | CASSTRGLETQYF | TGTGCCAGTAGTACCAGGGGTTTGGAGACCCAGTACTTC
TRBJ2-7 | once | TRBV25-1 | TRBD2 | CASSGAGGPQSYEQYF | TGTGCCAGCAGTGGGGCGGGAGGTCCTCAGTCCTACGAGCAGTACTTC